These T cell receptor beta chains were read from a single sample in a study of regulatory T cells in long-lasting Graves disease. In TCRdb, the multiplex PCR reads were re-called with MiXCR into one record per CDR3 protein. Here the sample spans 250,000 to 300,000 distinct CDR3 sequences, 15% to 20% being singletons. A further study also used this sample, focusing on T cells in Graves' hyperthyroidism and ophthalmopathy.

Sequenced material: peripheral blood mononuclear cells (PBMCs), taken at new diagnosis, from a patient treated with antithyroid drugs. The receptors derive from a woman in her thirties with Graves disease. Both conserved end residues are part of each CDR3. The order of the fields is clone size, D gene, CDR3 length, V gene, J gene, CDR3 DNA, CDR3 protein. D genes are given only for firm matches. A clone size is listed for some rows: how often the clone was seen (once, few, many), or a class if it is expanded.

clone size: many
D gene: TRBD1
CDR3 length: 15
V gene: TRBV11-1
J gene: TRBJ2-1
CDR3 DNA: TGTGCCAGCAGCTTGGGGGACAGGAGGGAAAATGAGCAGTTCTTC
CDR3 protein: CASSLGDRRENEQFF

clone size: -
D gene: -
CDR3 length: 12
V gene: TRBV9
J gene: TRBJ2-1
CDR3 DNA: TGTGCCAGCAGCCTCAGCCAGGGATCGCAGTTCTTC
CDR3 protein: CASSLSQGSQFF

clone size: many
D gene: TRBD1
CDR3 length: 14
V gene: TRBV5-1
J gene: TRBJ1-1
CDR3 DNA: TGCGCCAGCAGAGAGGGACAGCTTCACACTGAAGCTTTCTTT
CDR3 protein: CASREGQLHTEAFF

clone size: many
D gene: -
CDR3 length: 16
V gene: TRBV3-1
J gene: TRBJ2-7
CDR3 DNA: TGTGCCAGCAGCCCCCACCCGGGACGTTCTACCTACGAGCAGTACTTC
CDR3 protein: CASSPHPGRSTYEQYF

clone size: few
D gene: -
CDR3 length: 14
V gene: TRBV9
J gene: TRBJ2-1
CDR3 DNA: TGTGCCAGCAGTGTAGAGGGCTCCTACAATGAGCAGTTCTTC
CDR3 protein: CASSVEGSYNEQFF

clone size: many
D gene: TRBD1
CDR3 length: 15
V gene: TRBV7-2
J gene: TRBJ1-4
CDR3 DNA: TGTGCCAGCAGCTTAGAAACAGGGGGTGGTGAAAAACTGTTTTTT
CDR3 protein: CASSLETGGGEKLFF

clone size: few
D gene: TRBD1
CDR3 length: 15
V gene: TRBV2
J gene: TRBJ2-3
CDR3 DNA: TGTGCCAGCAGAAACCAACAGGGGAGCACAGATACGCAGTATTTT
CDR3 protein: CASRNQQGSTDTQYF

clone size: few
D gene: TRBD1
CDR3 length: 13
V gene: TRBV15
J gene: TRBJ1-5
CDR3 DNA: TGTGCCACCAGCTTGGACAGGGCTCAGCCCCAGCATTTT
CDR3 protein: CATSLDRAQPQHF

clone size: few
D gene: -
CDR3 length: 17
V gene: TRBV4-1
J gene: TRBJ1-2
CDR3 DNA: TGCGCCAGCAGCCAAGATCTGGTTTTGCGGCAGAACTATGGCTACACCTTC
CDR3 protein: CASSQDLVLRQNYGYTF

clone size: many
D gene: -
CDR3 length: 13
V gene: TRBV5-1
J gene: TRBJ2-3
CDR3 DNA: TGCGCCAGCAGCGGAACAGGGATAGATACGCAGTATTTT
CDR3 protein: CASSGTGIDTQYF

clone size: few
D gene: -
CDR3 length: 15
V gene: TRBV20-1
J gene: TRBJ1-3
CDR3 DNA: TGCAGTGCTAGAGATCAGACACCTTCTGGAAACACCATATATTTT
CDR3 protein: CSARDQTPSGNTIYF

clone size: many
D gene: TRBD2
CDR3 length: 14
V gene: TRBV6-1
J gene: TRBJ2-7
CDR3 DNA: TGTGCCAGCAGTAGTAGCGGGGCCTCCTACGAGCAGTACTTC
CDR3 protein: CASSSSGASYEQYF

clone size: many
D gene: TRBD1
CDR3 length: 13
V gene: TRBV2
J gene: TRBJ1-1
CDR3 DNA: TGTGCCAGCGCAGGGGGCAAAAGCGCTGAAGCTTTCTTT
CDR3 protein: CASAGGKSAEAFF

clone size: many
D gene: -
CDR3 length: 12
V gene: TRBV12-3/TRBV12-4
J gene: TRBJ1-1
CDR3 DNA: TGTGCCAGCGGGCGCCTGGCCACTGAAGCTTTCTTT
CDR3 protein: CASGRLATEAFF

clone size: many
D gene: -
CDR3 length: 14
V gene: TRBV2
J gene: TRBJ1-2
CDR3 DNA: TGTGCCAGCAGCAAAACCCCTGAAAGCTATGGCTACACCTTC
CDR3 protein: CASSKTPESYGYTF

clone size: few
D gene: -
CDR3 length: 15
V gene: TRBV28
J gene: TRBJ1-5
CDR3 DNA: TGTGCCAGCAGAACCGACCGTTATAGCAATCAGCCCCAGCATTTT
CDR3 protein: CASRTDRYSNQPQHF

clone size: -
D gene: -
CDR3 length: 14
V gene: TRBV4-2
J gene: TRBJ2-5
CDR3 DNA: TGTGCCAGCAGCCAAGGTACGGGGCCTGAGACCCAGTACTTC
CDR3 protein: CASSQGTGPETQYF

clone size: many
D gene: TRBD1
CDR3 length: 12
V gene: TRBV20-1
J gene: TRBJ1-1
CDR3 DNA: TGCAGTGCTGGACAGGGCTACACTGAAGCTTTCTTT
CDR3 protein: CSAGQGYTEAFF

clone size: -
D gene: -
CDR3 length: 14
V gene: TRBV6-1
J gene: TRBJ2-2
CDR3 DNA: TGTGCCAGCAGTGAACGGGGGAACACCGGGGAGCTGTTTTTT
CDR3 protein: CASSERGNTGELFF

clone size: many
D gene: TRBD1
CDR3 length: 15
V gene: TRBV2
J gene: TRBJ1-5
CDR3 DNA: TGTGCCAGCAGTTACAGGGGGCTAAAGGAACAGCCCCAGCATTTT
CDR3 protein: CASSYRGLKEQPQHF

clone size: many
D gene: -
CDR3 length: 13
V gene: TRBV7-6
J gene: TRBJ2-7
CDR3 DNA: TGTGCCAGCAGCTTATGGGGGGGGCGTGAGCAGTACTTC
CDR3 protein: CASSLWGGREQYF

clone size: many
D gene: -
CDR3 length: 16
V gene: TRBV6-5
J gene: TRBJ1-1
CDR3 DNA: TGTGCCAGCAGTTACGCCGAGGAATATATGAACACTGAAGCTTTCTTT
CDR3 protein: CASSYAEEYMNTEAFF

clone size: -
D gene: -
CDR3 length: 16
V gene: TRBV4-2
J gene: TRBJ2-7
CDR3 DNA: TGTGCCAGCAGCCAAGATCATACAGGGTTAACCTACGAGCAGTACTTC
CDR3 protein: CASSQDHTGLTYEQYF

clone size: many
D gene: TRBD1
CDR3 length: 14
V gene: TRBV7-2
J gene: TRBJ1-1
CDR3 DNA: TGTGCCAGCAGGACCGGGACAGGCGACACTGAAGCTTTCTTT
CDR3 protein: CASRTGTGDTEAFF

clone size: -
D gene: -
CDR3 length: 15
V gene: TRBV6-2/TRBV6-3
J gene: TRBJ1-1
CDR3 DNA: TGTGCCAGCAGCTCGGGGGGGGACTGGAACACTGAAGCTTTCTTT
CDR3 protein: CASSSGGDWNTEAFF

clone size: -
D gene: TRBD1
CDR3 length: 12
V gene: TRBV13
J gene: TRBJ1-1
CDR3 DNA: TGTGCCAGCAGCTTAAGGACAGGGATATCTTTCTTT
CDR3 protein: CASSLRTGISFF

clone size: many
D gene: -
CDR3 length: 15
V gene: TRBV7-3
J gene: TRBJ2-5
CDR3 DNA: TGTGCCAGCAGCCCAACAGTGGGGGGCGATGAGACCCAGTACTTC
CDR3 protein: CASSPTVGGDETQYF

clone size: many
D gene: -
CDR3 length: 15
V gene: TRBV6-5
J gene: TRBJ1-2
CDR3 DNA: TGTGCCAGCAGTTACTCCTCGGGTACCCAGGGCGGCTACACCTTC
CDR3 protein: CASSYSSGTQGGYTF